This is a list of T cell receptor beta chains from one sample in a study of cytomegalovirus exposure and HLA in healthy donors. The method was immunoSEQ multiplex PCR; TCRdb's version includes in-frame clones alone and lacks a portion of them. This table holds 150,000 to 250,000 clones, just over 75% found once. Sequencing was carried out using PBMCs. The origin of the receptors is a man aged 25 to 40 in good health and CMV-seronegative. Both conserved end residues are trimmed from each CDR3.

v_gene: TRBV15
CDR3aa: ATSRDRGGNTIY

v_gene: TRBV7-9
CDR3aa: ASSLVEGAYGYT

v_gene: TRBV29-1
CDR3aa: SVEDPGREQETQY

v_gene: TRBV2
CDR3aa: ASIGQTNQPQH

v_gene: TRBV7-9
CDR3aa: ASSRTGGFTEAF

v_gene: TRBV4-2
CDR3aa: ASSQVKSSNQPQH

v_gene: TRBV18
CDR3aa: ASSLPGLGTDTQY

v_gene: TRBV5-1
CDR3aa: ASSLFGGGETQY

v_gene: TRBV5-4
CDR3aa: ASSPGLGETQY

v_gene: TRBV16
CDR3aa: ASSTAIPNTGELF

v_gene: TRBV15
CDR3aa: ATSQPGGNQPQH

v_gene: TRBV12-5
CDR3aa: ASGLVVGNRANYIGGYT

v_gene: TRBV15
CDR3aa: ATSRGKSSGIYNEQF

v_gene: TRBV5-6
CDR3aa: ASSWGGPSSTDTQY

v_gene: TRBV4-1
CDR3aa: ASSQDSTGPNEKLF

v_gene: TRBV25-1
CDR3aa: ASSDTGTGPLISYEQY

v_gene: TRBV7-3
CDR3aa: ASSPLAGGLETQY

v_gene: TRBV28
CDR3aa: AILASTDTEAF

v_gene: TRBV7-9
CDR3aa: ASRLAGGHDNEQF

v_gene: TRBV1
CDR3aa: TSSQPSQGGWNEKLF

v_gene: TRBV15
CDR3aa: ATSGIRDTSYEQY

v_gene: TRBV14
CDR3aa: ASSQEATYTGELF

v_gene: TRBV7-2
CDR3aa: ASSPFGGSNQPQH

v_gene: TRBV11-1
CDR3aa: ASSVYRAQETQY

v_gene: TRBV5-1
CDR3aa: ASSLPGSSSYEQY

v_gene: TRBV7-9
CDR3aa: ASSRPGQGLSGELF

v_gene: TRBV6-1
CDR3aa: ANRDNTGEQY

v_gene: TRBV6-1
CDR3aa: ASRGQSSYNEQF

v_gene: TRBV4-2
CDR3aa: ASSSGQGNIQY

v_gene: TRBV5-6
CDR3aa: ASSLDRRGSYEQY

v_gene: TRBV5-1
CDR3aa: ASSLGTSDYNEQF

v_gene: TRBV30
CDR3aa: AWNRGQYNEKLF

v_gene: TRBV7-9
CDR3aa: ASSRDRANTGELF

v_gene: TRBV27
CDR3aa: ASSILAGEASGEQY

v_gene: TRBV27
CDR3aa: ACSFLGRGSNYGYT

v_gene: TRBV30
CDR3aa: AWSVQVDASSYEQY

v_gene: TRBV28
CDR3aa: ASIGDTNQPQH

v_gene: TRBV29-1
CDR3aa: SAAFMDSSYEQY

v_gene: TRBV7-9
CDR3aa: SSSLINQPQH

v_gene: TRBV7-9
CDR3aa: ASSWGQGRYNEQF

v_gene: TRBV10-3
CDR3aa: AIRYTGKERVGYT

v_gene: TRBV7-6
CDR3aa: ASSRTVYNSPLH

v_gene: TRBV9
CDR3aa: ASSVGGLLNSPLH

v_gene: TRBV29-1
CDR3aa: SVEGSPGQGPDTQY

v_gene: TRBV2
CDR3aa: ASNAGSVETQY

v_gene: TRBV18
CDR3aa: ASSEREKVYEQY

v_gene: TRBV6-1
CDR3aa: ASSVRDRVGYT

v_gene: TRBV6-6
CDR3aa: ASTGLARDSTDTQY

v_gene: TRBV2
CDR3aa: ASSAAGQGSPYEQY

v_gene: TRBV5-4
CDR3aa: ASSPGTGGRTYGYT